These 6 T cell receptor beta chains were sequenced from one sample in a study of CD8 T cells in ankylosing spondylitis. In TCRdb, the 5' RACE reads were re-called with MiXCR into one record per CDR3 protein. Seen here are approximately 200,000 distinct CDR3 sequences, roughly 13% observed once, and the top ten hold approximately 15%. Sequencing used blood, either unsorted or a sorted T cell fraction (not recorded which). The receptors originated from a male donor with ankylosing spondylitis or in good health (not recorded which).

Only a few counts were recorded for this clonotype. The chain's CDR3 is CASSLWATYEQYF. DNA of the CDR3: TGCGCCAGCAGCTTGTGGGCGACCTACGAGCAGTACTTC. This sequence joins TRBV5-1 and TRBJ2-7; D ambiguous. This CDR3 is 13 amino acids long. V lost 1 base to trimming and J lost 2 bases, with 7 bases between them. From germline, CDR1 is SGHRS and CDR2 YFSETQ.

In its sample, this clonotype was seen a few times. The V gene is TRBV6-2 or TRBV6-3, the J gene TRBJ1-6; possible D gene TRBD1, 6 bases. V was cut by 6 bases and J by 10 bases, with 19 bases left in between. From germline, CDR1 is MNHEY and CDR2 SVGEGT. This CDR3 has 15 amino acids. Here the CDR3 DNA reads TGTGCCAGCAGCCCCTGGGGGGGGGCGGAATCACCCCTCCACTTT. Its translation: CASSPWGGAESPLHF.

The chain joins TRBV5-6 to TRBJ2-1, with D possibly TRBD1 on 6 matching bases. CDR3 length: 12 residues. V lost 0 bases and J 13 bases, leaving 11 bases between the germline ends. Germline CDR1 reads SGHDT; CDR2 reads YYEEEE. The CDR3 sequence: CASSLGGPLQFF. The DNA of the CDR3 is TGTGCCAGCAGCTTGGGGGGGCCACTTCAGTTCTTC.

Ten or more counts support this clonotype. This chain links TRBV27 with TRBJ2-7, with TRBD1 matching 9 bases. CDR3 size: 15 residues. Germline V gives CDR1 MNHEY, CDR2 SMNVEV (reference sequence). Unmatched junction bases numbered 8, after V lost 5 bases and J lost 3 bases. CDR3 sequence: CASSQTQGANYEQYF. The DNA for the CDR3 is TGTGCCAGCAGTCAAACACAGGGGGCAAACTACGAGCAGTACTTC.

There are a few counts of this clonotype. The chain carries TRBV7-9 and TRBJ1-2, with no clear D. CDR1 and CDR2 from the germline V gene are SEHNR and FQNEAQ (reference sequence). There are 15 residues in the CDR3. V gave up 5 bases and J gave up 10 bases, with 23 bases separating them. This CDR3 is CASSPGGQVHLYYTF. The CDR3 DNA follows: TGTGCCAGCAGCCCGGGAGGGCAGGTCCACCTCTACTACACCTTC.

This clonotype was detected ten times or more. This chain uses TRBV7-9 with TRBJ2-1; D call uncertain. Trimming removed 5 bases at V and 0 bases at J, with 11 bases between. This CDR3 has 15 amino acids. Germline-derived CDR1 and CDR2 are SEHNR and FQNEAQ (reference sequence). CDR3 bases: TGTGCCAGCAGCCCCGCTGCGAGCTCCTACAATGAGCAGTTCTTC. It codes for CASSPAASSYNEQFF.